The entry below gives a single T cell receptor (beta chain) sequence along with its context. The antigen remains undetermined. A read error may account for a junction end that differs from germline. This specimen belongs to a study of blood T cells in healthy people across ages. Across the whole study: Using template switching, researchers captured about one barcoded beta molecule for each two T cells. Study results and limitations: As naive T cell percentage varied, TCR beta diversity correlated strongly with it. It was held that diversity estimates obtained from one million T cells represented underestimates.

Germline CDR1 reads SGHRS; CDR2 reads YFSETQ. The CDR3 is made up of 14 amino acids. Combining a sample-barcoded 5' primer with a J-beta primer mix, a second PCR ran for roughly 6 to 12 cycles. Each CDR3 protein is one row after TCRdb ran MiXCR on the 5' RACE reads. The table lists roughly 800,000 distinct CDR3 sequences, nearly 60% of them singletons, with over 20% in the top ten. Healthy Caucasians from Russia aged roughly 6 to 95 served as donors. The chain combines TRBV5-1 with TRBJ2-3; either TRBD1 or TRBD2 may fit D (5 bases each). The sequencing input was blood. This clonotype was obtained from a man aged 30 to 39 in good health. DNA for the CDR3: TGCACCAGCAGCCTGGGGGACGCAACAGATACGCAGTATTTT. It is translated as CTSSLGDATDTQYF.